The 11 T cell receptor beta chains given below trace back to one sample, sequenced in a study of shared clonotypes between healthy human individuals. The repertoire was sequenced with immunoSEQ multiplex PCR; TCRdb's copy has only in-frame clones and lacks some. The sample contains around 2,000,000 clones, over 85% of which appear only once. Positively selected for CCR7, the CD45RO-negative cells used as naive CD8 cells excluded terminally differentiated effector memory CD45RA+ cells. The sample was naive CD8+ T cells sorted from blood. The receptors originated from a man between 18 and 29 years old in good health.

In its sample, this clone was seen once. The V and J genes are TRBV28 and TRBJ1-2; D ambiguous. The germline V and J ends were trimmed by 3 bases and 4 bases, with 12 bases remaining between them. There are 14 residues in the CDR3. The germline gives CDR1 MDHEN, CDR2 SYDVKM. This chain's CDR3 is CASSFTGSGYGYTF. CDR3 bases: TGTGCCAGCAGTTTTACTGGGTCTGGCTATGGCTACACCTTC.

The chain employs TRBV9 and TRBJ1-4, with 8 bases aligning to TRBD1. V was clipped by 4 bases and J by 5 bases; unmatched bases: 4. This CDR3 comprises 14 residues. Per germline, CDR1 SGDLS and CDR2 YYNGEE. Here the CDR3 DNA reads TGTGCCAGCAGCCCAGGGGGCGGGAATGAAAAACTGTTTTTT. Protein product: CASSPGGGNEKLFF.

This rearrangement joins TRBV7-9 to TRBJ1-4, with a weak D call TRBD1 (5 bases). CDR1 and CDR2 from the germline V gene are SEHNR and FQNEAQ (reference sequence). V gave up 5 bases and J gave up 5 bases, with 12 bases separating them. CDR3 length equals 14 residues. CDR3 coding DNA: TGTGCCAGCAGCAACTCCCGGGACAATGAAAAACTGTTTTTT. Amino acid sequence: CASSNSRDNEKLFF. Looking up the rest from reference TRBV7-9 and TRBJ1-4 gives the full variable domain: DTGVSQNPRHKITKRGQNVTFRCDPISEHNRLYWYRQTLGQGPEFLTYFQNEAQLEKSRLLSDRFSAERPKGSFSTLEIQRTEQGDSAMYLCASSNSRDNEKLFFGSGTQLSVL.

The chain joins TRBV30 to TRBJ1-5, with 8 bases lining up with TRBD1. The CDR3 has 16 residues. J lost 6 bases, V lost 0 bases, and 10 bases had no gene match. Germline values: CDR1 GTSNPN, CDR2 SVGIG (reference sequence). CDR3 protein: CAWSVSTGGFGQPQHF. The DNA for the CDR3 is TGTGCCTGGAGTGTGAGTACAGGGGGGTTCGGTCAGCCCCAGCATTTT.

CDR3 region: CASRRQGGETQYF. As DNA, the CDR3 is TGTGCCAGCAGACGACAGGGAGGAGAGACCCAGTACTTC. The chain combines TRBV6-6 with TRBJ2-5; tentative D call: TRBD1 (7 bases). V lost 6 bases, J lost 4 bases, and 12 bases lay in between. Germline loops: CDR1 MNHNY, CDR2 SVGAGI (reference sequence). This CDR3 has 13 amino acids.

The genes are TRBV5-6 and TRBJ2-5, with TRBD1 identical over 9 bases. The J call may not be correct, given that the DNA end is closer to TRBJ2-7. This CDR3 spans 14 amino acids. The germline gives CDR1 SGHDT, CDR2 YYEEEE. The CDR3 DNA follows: TGTGCCAGCAGCTTCCGGACAGGGGCCTACGAGCAGTACTTC. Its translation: CASSFRTGAYEQYF.

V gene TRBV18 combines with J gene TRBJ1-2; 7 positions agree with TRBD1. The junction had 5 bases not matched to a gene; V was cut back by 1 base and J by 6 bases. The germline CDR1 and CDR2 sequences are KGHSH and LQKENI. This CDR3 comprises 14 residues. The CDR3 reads CASSPLLGGDGYTF. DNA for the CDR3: TGTGCCAGCTCACCACTGTTAGGGGGCGATGGCTACACCTTC.

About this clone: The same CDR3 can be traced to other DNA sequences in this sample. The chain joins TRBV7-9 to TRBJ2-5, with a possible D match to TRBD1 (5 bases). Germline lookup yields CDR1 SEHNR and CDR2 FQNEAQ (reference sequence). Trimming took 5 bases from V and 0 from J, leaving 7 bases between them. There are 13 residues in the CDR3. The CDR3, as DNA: TGTGCCAGCAGCCCGGACAACCAAGAGACCCAGTACTTC. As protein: CASSPDNQETQYF.

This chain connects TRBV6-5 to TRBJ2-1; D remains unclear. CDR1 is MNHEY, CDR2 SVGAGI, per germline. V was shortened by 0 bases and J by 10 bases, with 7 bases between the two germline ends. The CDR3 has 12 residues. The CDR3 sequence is CASSYSNREQFF. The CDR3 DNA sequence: TGTGCCAGCAGTTACTCGAACCGCGAGCAGTTCTTC.

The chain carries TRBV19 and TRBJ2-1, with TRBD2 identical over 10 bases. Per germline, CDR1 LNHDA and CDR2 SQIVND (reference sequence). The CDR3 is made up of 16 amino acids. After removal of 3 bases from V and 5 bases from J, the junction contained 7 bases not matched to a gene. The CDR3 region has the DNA TGTGCCAGTAGTATTATCCCAGCGGGGGGGAACAATGAGCAGTTCTTC. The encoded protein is CASSIIPAGGNNEQFF.

CDR3 region: CASSFRGSLTDTQYF. The CDR3 region has the DNA TGCGCCAGCAGCTTTCGGGGTTCACTCACAGATACGCAGTATTTT. The chain links TRBV5-1 to TRBJ2-3, with D possibly TRBD2 on 5 matching bases. Trimming cost V 2 bases and J 2 bases, with 12 bases left between them. CDR1 SGHRS and CDR2 YFSETQ come from the germline V gene. The CDR3 spans 15 residues. Variable domain in full (rest from reference TRBV5-1 and TRBJ2-3): KAGVTQTPRYLIKTRGQQVTLSCSPISGHRSVSWYQQTPGQGLQFLFEYFSETQRNKGNFPGRFSGRQFSNSRSEMNVSTLELGDSALYLCASSFRGSLTDTQYFGPGTRLTVL.